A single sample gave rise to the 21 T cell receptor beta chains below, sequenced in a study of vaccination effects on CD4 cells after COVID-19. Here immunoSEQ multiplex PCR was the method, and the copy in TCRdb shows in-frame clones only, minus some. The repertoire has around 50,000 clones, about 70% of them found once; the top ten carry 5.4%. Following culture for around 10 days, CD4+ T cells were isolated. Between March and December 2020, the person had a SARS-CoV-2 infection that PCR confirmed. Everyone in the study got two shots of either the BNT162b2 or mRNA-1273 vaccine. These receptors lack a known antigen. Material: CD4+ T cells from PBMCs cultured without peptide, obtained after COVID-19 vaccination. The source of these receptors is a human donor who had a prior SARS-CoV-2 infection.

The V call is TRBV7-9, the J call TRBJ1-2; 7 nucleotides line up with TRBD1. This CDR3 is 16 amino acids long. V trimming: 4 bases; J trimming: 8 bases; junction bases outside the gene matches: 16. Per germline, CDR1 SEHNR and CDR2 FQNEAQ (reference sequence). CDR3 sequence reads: CASSSLRQGTGGGYTF. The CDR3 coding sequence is TGTGCCAGCAGCTCCTTACGACAGGGAACGGGAGGAGGCTACACCTTC.

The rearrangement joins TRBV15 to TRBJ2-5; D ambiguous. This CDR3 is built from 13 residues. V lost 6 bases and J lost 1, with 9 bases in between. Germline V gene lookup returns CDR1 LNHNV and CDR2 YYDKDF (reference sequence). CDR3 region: CATSGPVQETQYF. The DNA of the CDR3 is TGTGCCACCAGTGGGCCCGTCCAAGAGACCCAGTACTTC. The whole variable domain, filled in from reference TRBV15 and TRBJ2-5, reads DAMVIQNPRYQVTQFGKPVTLSCSQTLNHNVMYWYQQKSSQAPKLLFHYYDKDFNNEADTPDNFQSRRPNTSFCFLDIRSPGLGDTAMYLCATSGPVQETQYFGPGTRLLVL.

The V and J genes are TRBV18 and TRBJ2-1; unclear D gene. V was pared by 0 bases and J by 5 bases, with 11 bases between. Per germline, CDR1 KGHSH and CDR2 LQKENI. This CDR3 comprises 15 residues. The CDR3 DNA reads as TGTGCCAGCTCACCACCTAATGACCACGACAATGAGCAGTTCTTC. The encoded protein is CASSPPNDHDNEQFF.

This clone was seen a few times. This CDR3 is CASRAGPLSFGYTF. CDR3 coding DNA: TGTGCCAGCAGGGCCGGACCGCTATCCTTTGGCTACACCTTC. The chain joins TRBV3-1 (or the pseudogene TRBV3-2) to TRBJ1-2; D ambiguous. The germline V and J ends were trimmed by 6 bases and 7 bases, with 18 bases remaining between them. CDR3 length equals 14 residues. CDR1 is LGHDT, CDR2 YNNKEL, per germline (reference sequence).

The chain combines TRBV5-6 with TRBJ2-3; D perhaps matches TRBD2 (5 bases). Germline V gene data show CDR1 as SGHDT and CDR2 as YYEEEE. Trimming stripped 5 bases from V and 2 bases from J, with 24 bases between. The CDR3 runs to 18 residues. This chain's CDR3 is CASRGVGASFRATDTQYF. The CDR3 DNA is TGTGCCAGCAGAGGAGTGGGAGCAAGTTTTAGGGCCACAGATACGCAGTATTTT.

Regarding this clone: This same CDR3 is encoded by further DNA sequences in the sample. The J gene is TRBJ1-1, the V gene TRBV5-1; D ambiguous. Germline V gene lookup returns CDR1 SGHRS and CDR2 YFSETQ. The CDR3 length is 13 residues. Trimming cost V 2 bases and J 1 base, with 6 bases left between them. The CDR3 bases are TGCGCCAGCAGCTTCTCGGGGAACACTGAAGCTTTCTTT. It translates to CASSFSGNTEAFF.

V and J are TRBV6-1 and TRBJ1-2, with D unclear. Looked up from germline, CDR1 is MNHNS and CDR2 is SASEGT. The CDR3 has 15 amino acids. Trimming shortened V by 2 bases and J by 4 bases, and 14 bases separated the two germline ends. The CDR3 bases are TGTGCCAGCAGTGAACTTTTGGGTGTGGGCTATGGCTACACCTTC. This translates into CASSELLGVGYGYTF.

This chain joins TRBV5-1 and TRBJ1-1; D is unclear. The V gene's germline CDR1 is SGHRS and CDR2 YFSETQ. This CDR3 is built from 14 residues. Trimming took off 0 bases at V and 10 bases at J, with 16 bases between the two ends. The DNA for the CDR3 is TGCGCCAGCAGCTTGGGAGACTGGAGAGCGGGAGCTTTCTTT. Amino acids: CASSLGDWRAGAFF.

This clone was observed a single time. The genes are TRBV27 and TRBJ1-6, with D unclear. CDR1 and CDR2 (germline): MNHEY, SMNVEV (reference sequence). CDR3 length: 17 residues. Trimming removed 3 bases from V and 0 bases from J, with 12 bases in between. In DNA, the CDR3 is TGTGCCAGCAGTTTCTCGGCCTTGAGCTCCTATAATTCACCCCTCCACTTT. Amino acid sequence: CASSFSALSSYNSPLHF.

The CDR3 region is CASSSNQIYEQFF. CDR3 in DNA: TGTGCCAGCAGCTCCAATCAGATCTATGAGCAGTTCTTC. This sequence joins TRBV11-3 and TRBJ2-1; D unclear. The CDR3 runs 13 residues. From germline, CDR1 is SGHNT and CDR2 YENEEA. Trimming pared 4 bases from V and 8 bases from J, leaving 12 bases between. Complete variable domain (other parts from reference TRBV11-3 and TRBJ2-1): EAGVVQSPRYKIIEKKQPVAFWCNPISGHNTLYWYLQNLGQGPELLIRYENEEAVDDSQLPKDRFSAERLKGVDSTLKIQPAELGDSAVYLCASSSNQIYEQFFGPGTRLTVL.

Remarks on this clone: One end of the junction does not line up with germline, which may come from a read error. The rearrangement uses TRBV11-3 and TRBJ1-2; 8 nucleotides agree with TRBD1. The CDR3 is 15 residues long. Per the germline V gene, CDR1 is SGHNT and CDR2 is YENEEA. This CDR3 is CASSLDRDRSYGYTF. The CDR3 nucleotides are TGTGCCAGCAGCCTAGACCGGGACAGGAGCTATGGCTACACCTTC.

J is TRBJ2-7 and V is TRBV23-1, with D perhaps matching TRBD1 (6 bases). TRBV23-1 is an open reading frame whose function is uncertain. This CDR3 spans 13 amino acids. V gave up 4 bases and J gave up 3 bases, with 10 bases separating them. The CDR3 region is CASSPLQGYEQYF. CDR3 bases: TGCGCCAGCAGTCCGTTACAGGGCTACGAGCAGTACTTC.

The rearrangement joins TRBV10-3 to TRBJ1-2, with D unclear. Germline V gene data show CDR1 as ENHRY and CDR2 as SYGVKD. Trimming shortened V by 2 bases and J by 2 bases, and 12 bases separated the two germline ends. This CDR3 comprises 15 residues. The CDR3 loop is CAISENPAPNYGYTF. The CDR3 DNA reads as TGTGCCATCAGTGAGAACCCGGCGCCCAACTATGGCTACACCTTC.

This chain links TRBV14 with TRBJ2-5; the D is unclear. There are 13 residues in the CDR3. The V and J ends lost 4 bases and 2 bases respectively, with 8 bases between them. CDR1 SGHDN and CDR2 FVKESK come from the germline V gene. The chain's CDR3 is CASSPGRQETQYF. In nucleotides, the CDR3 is TGTGCCAGCAGCCCCGGGCGACAAGAGACCCAGTACTTC. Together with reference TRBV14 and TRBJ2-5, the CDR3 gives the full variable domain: EAGVTQFPSHSVIEKGQTVTLRCDPISGHDNLYWYRRVMGKEIKFLLHFVKESKQDESGMPNNRFLAERTGGTYSTLKVQPAELEDSGVYFCASSPGRQETQYFGPGTRLLVL.

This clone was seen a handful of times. CDR3 DNA sequence: TGTGCCAGCAGCCAAAGCGTTATGGGAAAACTGTTTTTT. Its protein product is CASSQSVMGKLFF. The chain carries TRBV14 and TRBJ1-4; D gene uncertain. The CDR3 loop spans 13 amino acids. With 2 bases removed from V and 10 bases from J, the gap between germline ends came to 11 bases. Germline values: CDR1 SGHDN, CDR2 FVKESK.

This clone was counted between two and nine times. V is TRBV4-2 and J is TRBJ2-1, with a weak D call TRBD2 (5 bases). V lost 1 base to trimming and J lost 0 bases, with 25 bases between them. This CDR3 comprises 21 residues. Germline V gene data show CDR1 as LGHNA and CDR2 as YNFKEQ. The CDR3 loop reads CASSQVARRRATPRSYNEQFF. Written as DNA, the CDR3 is TGTGCCAGCAGCCAAGTCGCGCGCCGGCGGGCAACCCCCCGCTCCTACAATGAGCAGTTCTTC.

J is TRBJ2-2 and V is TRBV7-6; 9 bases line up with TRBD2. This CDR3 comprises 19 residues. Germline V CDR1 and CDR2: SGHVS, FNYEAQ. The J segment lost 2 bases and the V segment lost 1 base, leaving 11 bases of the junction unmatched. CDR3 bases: TGTGCCAGCAGCTTAGTCCCAATTAGCGGGGGTCACAACACCGGGGAGCTGTTTTTT. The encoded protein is CASSLVPISGGHNTGELFF.

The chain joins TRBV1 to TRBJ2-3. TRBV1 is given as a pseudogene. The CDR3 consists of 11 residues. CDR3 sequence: CTTKDTDTQYF. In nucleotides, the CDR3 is TGCACCACGAAGGACACAGATACGCAGTATTTT.

The CDR3 is CASSVLATSEGYNEQFF. The CDR3 DNA reads as TGTGCCAGCAGCGTATTAGCTACGAGCGAGGGGTACAATGAGCAGTTCTTC. The chain links TRBV9 to TRBJ2-1; D possibly matches TRBD1 or TRBD2 (5 bases each). Germline-derived CDR1 and CDR2 are SGDLS and YYNGEE. Trimming cost V 1 base and J 4 bases, with 18 bases left between them. The CDR3 runs 17 residues.

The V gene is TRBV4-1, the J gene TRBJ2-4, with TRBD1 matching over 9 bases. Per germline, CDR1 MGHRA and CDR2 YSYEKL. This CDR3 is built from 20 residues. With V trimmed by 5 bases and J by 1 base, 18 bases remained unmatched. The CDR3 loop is CASSASIGTGLGLAKNIQYF. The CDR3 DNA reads TGCGCCAGCAGCGCGTCCATCGGGACAGGGTTGGGGTTGGCCAAAAACATTCAGTACTTC.

In DNA form, the CDR3 reads TGTGCCAGCAGAATGAATGGGGAGTCTGAAGCTTTCTTT. It codes for CASRMNGESEAFF. The chain employs TRBV6-5 and TRBJ1-1; D ambiguous. Germline CDR1 reads MNHEY; CDR2 reads SVGAGI. The length of the CDR3 is 13 residues. V lost 6 bases and J 6 bases, leaving 14 bases between the germline ends.